This T cell receptor (beta chain) stems from a study of CD8+ T cells in alopecia areata. The V and J ends lost 6 bases and 1 base, in that order; junction bases with no gene match: 5. The germline V gene encodes CDR1 LNHDA and CDR2 SQIVND (reference sequence). The CDR3 contains 14 residues. Once RNA had been extracted, it was reverse transcribed into cDNA to act as the sequencing template. Assay: immunoSEQ multiplex PCR; the TCRdb copy retains only in-frame clones and omits some. The sample consists of tens of thousands of clones, 55% to 75% of them appearing once. As for treatment: oral pan-JAK inhibitor, 5-10 mg twice daily.

Here the sequenced sample was CD8+ T cells sorted from blood, taken at week 4, from a patient treated with tofacitinib. V and J are TRBV19 and TRBJ1-1; 7 bases fit TRBD1. The clonotype comes from a human donor with alopecia areata. The CDR3 DNA follows: TGTGCCAGTAGCCAACAGGGGAGGAACACTGAAGCTTTCTTT. Translated: CASSQQGRNTEAFF.